A single sample gave rise to the 25 T cell receptor beta chains below, sequenced in a study of blood T cell repertoires in COVID-19 (dated by TCRdb to 2018 to 2020). The library was generated by the immunoSEQ multiplex PCR assay. This is the immuneACCESS table as TCRdb keeps it, with only in-frame sequences that have V and J called. A part of the clones is gone; compared with another copy, unresolved V genes explain less than half, and the rest is unexplained. The sample has about 330,000 clones on record, roughly 90% of them singletons. The ten largest clones take up around 20% of the sample. The sequenced sample consisted of PBMCs or T cells enriched from blood (not recorded which). These receptors came from a woman aged 30 to 39 who had recovered from COVID-19.

This chain connects TRBV14 to TRBJ1-2; the D gene is possibly TRBD1 (6 bases). Germline CDR1 reads SGHDN; CDR2 reads FVKESK. This CDR3 contains 14 residues. V shed 5 bases and J shed 2 bases, with 12 bases lying between them. The CDR3 nucleotides read TGTGCCAGCAGCTCATTCAGGGGCAACTATGGCTACACCTTC. Protein product: CASSSFRGNYGYTF. The full variable domain, in which reference TRBV14 and TRBJ1-2 provide the parts outside the CDR3, is EAGVTQFPSHSVIEKGQTVTLRCDPISGHDNLYWYRRVMGKEIKFLLHFVKESKQDESGMPNNRFLAERTGGTYSTLKVQPAELEDSGVYFCASSSFRGNYGYTFGSGTRLTVV.

This clone has a handful of counts. CDR3 bases: TGCGCCAGCAGCTTTAGCCCAGGGGGTACAGACGAGCAGTACTTC. Encoded protein: CASSFSPGGTDEQYF. The chain carries TRBV5-1 and TRBJ2-7; 7 positions match TRBD1. CDR1 is SGHRS and CDR2 is YFSETQ in the germline V gene. V shed 2 bases and J 5 bases; nucleotides not matched to a gene: 10. The CDR3 sequence is 15 residues long.

The chain uses TRBV24-1 and TRBJ2-2, with TRBD2 identical over 13 bases. Germline values: CDR1 KGHDR, CDR2 SFDVKD. The V gene end was trimmed by 2 bases and the J gene end by 4 bases; junction bases not matched to a gene: 3. This CDR3 is 17 amino acids long. Written as DNA, the CDR3 is TGTGCCACCAGTGATTCGGGGACTAGCGGGGCCACCGGGGAGCTGTTTTTT. Amino acid sequence: CATSDSGTSGATGELFF.

The chain has TRBV7-3 and TRBJ2-3; D is uncertain. The V end lost 5 bases, the J end lost 1 base, and 7 bases lay between the germline ends. This CDR3 has 13 amino acids. Germline CDR1 SGHTA, CDR2 FQGTGA. The chain's CDR3 is CASSPAGTDTQYF. CDR3 DNA sequence: TGTGCCAGCAGCCCTGCGGGCACAGATACGCAGTATTTT.

This clone appeared a single time. The V gene is TRBV6-5, the J gene TRBJ1-6, with 8 bases lining up with TRBD1. J gave up 11 bases and V 0 bases, and 6 bases lay outside the gene matches. The CDR3 contains 15 residues. The germline CDR1 and CDR2 sequences are MNHEY and SVGAGI. CDR3 residues: CASSYSYRGRAPLHF. The CDR3 DNA follows: TGTGCCAGCAGTTACTCGTACAGGGGGAGGGCACCCCTCCACTTT.

This rearrangement joins TRBV28 to TRBJ1-5, with 11 bases that match TRBD1. After removal of 4 bases from V and 7 bases from J, the junction contained 6 bases not matched to a gene. Looked up from germline, CDR1 is MDHEN and CDR2 is SYDVKM. This CDR3 spans 15 amino acids. This CDR3 is CASSSGQGAGQPQHF. In nucleotides, the CDR3 is TGTGCCAGCAGTTCCGGACAGGGGGCAGGACAGCCCCAGCATTTT.

Only a few counts were recorded for this clone. V gene TRBV7-8 combines with J gene TRBJ2-5; 9 bases match TRBD1. The CDR3 has 15 amino acids. The trim removed 1 base at V and 3 bases at J, leaving 3 bases unmatched. Germline V lookup: CDR1 SGHVS, CDR2 FQNEAQ. CDR3 coding DNA: TGTGCCAGCAGCTTAGACCGACAGGGGGAAGAGACCCAGTACTTC. Its protein is CASSLDRQGEETQYF. Full variable domain (outside the CDR3, taken from reference TRBV7-8 and TRBJ2-5): GAGVSQSPRYKVAKRGQDVALRCDPISGHVSLFWYQQALGQGPEFLTYFQNEAQLDKSGLPSDRFFAERPEGSVSTLKIQRTQQEDSAVYLCASSLDRQGEETQYFGPGTRLLVL.

The V call is TRBV15, the J call TRBJ2-2; 10 bases are shared with TRBD2. The CDR3 has 14 residues. Trimming at V came to 5 bases and at J to 5 bases, leaving 2 bases not matched to a gene. The germline V gene encodes CDR1 LNHNV and CDR2 YYDKDF (reference sequence). The chain's CDR3 is CATSLAGETGELFF. The CDR3 nucleotides read TGTGCCACCAGCCTAGCGGGAGAGACCGGGGAGCTGTTTTTT.

V and J are TRBV5-4 and TRBJ2-7; weak D call: TRBD2 (5 bases). This CDR3 has 10 amino acids. Germline assignment: CDR1 SGHNT and CDR2 YYREEE (reference sequence). The V end was cut by 0 bases, the J end by 12 bases, with 7 bases between. CDR3 coding DNA: TGTGCCAGCAGCTTGGGAGGGCCGTACTTC. It is translated as CASSLGGPYF.

J is TRBJ2-7 and V is TRBV9, with 16 bases that match TRBD2. Trimming removed 3 bases from V and 5 bases from J; junction bases left unmatched: 8. The CDR3 covers 17 residues. The germline V gene encodes CDR1 SGDLS and CDR2 YYNGEE. CDR3 in amino acids: CASSGWGLAGGPHEQYF. In DNA form, the CDR3 reads TGTGCCAGCAGCGGGTGGGGACTAGCGGGAGGGCCCCACGAGCAGTACTTC.

This chain connects TRBV5-8 to TRBJ1-2; maybe TRBD1 (5 bases). CDR1 is SGHTS and CDR2 is YDEGEE in the germline V gene. V lost 5 bases and J 10 bases, leaving 18 bases between the germline ends. The CDR3 loop spans 13 amino acids. CDR3 sequence reads: CASRWAGFYDYTF. The CDR3 DNA reads TGTGCCAGCAGGTGGGCAGGGTTCTACGACTACACCTTC. The full variable domain, with the rest looked up from reference TRBV5-8 and TRBJ1-2, is EAGVTQSPTHLIKTRGQQATLRCSPISGHTSVYWYQQALGLGLQFLLWYDEGEERNRGNFPPRFSGRQFPNYSSELNVNALELEDSALYLCASRWAGFYDYTFGSGTRLTVV.

The chain recombines TRBV7-3 with TRBJ2-3, with 11 bases aligning to TRBD1. Germline V gives CDR1 SGHTA, CDR2 FQGTGA. V shed 1 base and J 1 base; nucleotides not matched to a gene: 13. The CDR3 covers 20 residues. The CDR3 DNA reads TGTGCCAGCAGCTTAAACGGACAGGGGGCGAACGTTAGGGGCACAGATACGCAGTATTTT. This codes for CASSLNGQGANVRGTDTQYF.

This chain joins TRBV7-2 and TRBJ2-7; 15 bases match TRBD2. V lost 5 bases, J lost 4 bases, and 3 bases stayed unmatched. Germline V lookup: CDR1 SGHTA, CDR2 FQGNSA. This CDR3 is built from 15 residues. For the CDR3, the DNA is TGTGCCAGCAGCGTCGGGACTAGCGGGGGGTACGAGCAGTACTTC. Translating it yields CASSVGTSGGYEQYF.

V and J are TRBV4-1 and TRBJ1-2; no clear D. Germline CDR1 is MGHRA and CDR2 is YSYEKL. V was trimmed by 2 bases and J by 2 bases, leaving 12 bases between them. This CDR3 comprises 15 residues. The chain's CDR3 is CASSQSPGFNYGYTF. For the CDR3, the DNA is TGCGCCAGCAGCCAAAGTCCGGGTTTCAACTATGGCTACACCTTC.

This clone has just one count. V is TRBV5-8 and J is TRBJ2-5, with 14 bases identical to TRBD2. J gave up 5 bases and V 0 bases, and 6 bases lay outside the gene matches. The germline CDR1 and CDR2 sequences are SGHTS and YDEGEE. The CDR3 totals 17 residues. The CDR3 sequence is CASSLAGTSGSRETQYF. CDR3 DNA: TGTGCCAGCAGCTTGGCTGGGACTAGCGGGAGTCGGGAGACCCAGTACTTC. Supplemented by reference TRBV5-8 and TRBJ2-5, the full variable domain reads EAGVTQSPTHLIKTRGQQATLRCSPISGHTSVYWYQQALGLGLQFLLWYDEGEERNRGNFPPRFSGRQFPNYSSELNVNALELEDSALYLCASSLAGTSGSRETQYFGPGTRLLVL.

V usage is TRBV18 and J usage is TRBJ1-3, with D perhaps TRBD1 (5 bases). From germline, CDR1 is KGHSH and CDR2 LQKENI. V lost 3 bases and J lost 4, with 10 bases in between. The CDR3 is made up of 14 amino acids. CDR3 sequence reads: CASSPGADGNTIYF. The CDR3 DNA reads as TGTGCCAGCTCACCTGGGGCGGACGGAAACACCATATATTTT.

This clone appeared a single time. The chain couples TRBV30 to TRBJ1-4; D unclear. Trimming left V 2 bases short and J 6 bases short, with 7 bases between. CDR1 GTSNPN and CDR2 SVGIG come from the germline V gene (reference sequence). The CDR3 consists of 12 residues. The CDR3 loop reads CAWSPGYEKLFF. DNA for the CDR3: TGTGCCTGGAGTCCGGGGTATGAAAAACTGTTTTTT.

CDR3 protein: CASSFQLRDGREVTDTQYF. The DNA for the CDR3 is TGTGCCAGCAGCTTCCAACTAAGGGATGGGCGGGAGGTCACAGATACGCAGTATTTT. J is TRBJ2-3 and V is TRBV13; 8 positions match TRBD2. The CDR3 has 19 amino acids. CDR1 is PRHDT and CDR2 is FYEKMQ in the germline V gene (reference sequence). With V trimmed by 3 bases and J by 2 bases, 16 bases remained unmatched.

This chain connects TRBV20-1 to TRBJ1-1; 7 bases agree with TRBD1. The length of the CDR3 is 12 residues. The germline V gene has CDR1 DFQATT and CDR2 SNEGSKA (reference sequence). V lost 3 bases and J lost 10; bases outside the gene matches: 8. DNA of the CDR3: TGCAGTGCTAGTGAGGGGGCTCAGGCAGCTTTCTTT. Its protein is CSASEGAQAAFF.

The chain combines TRBV27 with TRBJ1-5, with a weak D call TRBD1 (5 bases). CDR1 MNHEY and CDR2 SMNVEV come from the germline V gene (reference sequence). The CDR3 totals 18 residues. Trimming left V 5 bases short and J 0 bases short, with 20 bases between. This CDR3 is CASSAQGVRPYSNQPQHF. As DNA, the CDR3 is TGTGCCAGCAGTGCGCAGGGTGTCAGGCCATATAGCAATCAGCCCCAGCATTTT.

This sequence joins TRBV18 and TRBJ2-1, with D perhaps TRBD1 (6 bases). The V end was cut by 3 bases, the J end by 9 bases, with 21 bases between. This CDR3 comprises 16 residues. CDR1 and CDR2 (germline): KGHSH, LQKENI. CDR3 loop: CASSPPSSRGVSEQFF. The CDR3, as DNA: TGTGCCAGCTCACCTCCCTCGAGCAGGGGAGTTTCTGAGCAGTTCTTC.

This chain connects TRBV4-2 to TRBJ1-4; a weak D match, TRBD1 (5 bases). The V gene lost 4 bases and the J gene lost 7 bases, with 19 bases spanning the gap. The CDR3 extends over 16 amino acids. Germline loops: CDR1 LGHNA, CDR2 YNFKEQ. CDR3 sequence reads: CASSRPTEGRREKLFF. For the CDR3, the DNA is TGTGCCAGCAGCCGCCCGACAGAAGGGCGGCGTGAAAAACTGTTTTTT.

The chain is built from TRBV6-1 and TRBJ1-4; 7 nucleotides align to TRBD1. Trimming cost V 3 bases and J 8 bases; bases outside gene matches: 9. The CDR3 has 15 amino acids. Germline CDR1 reads MNHNS; CDR2 reads SASEGT. The CDR3 DNA follows: TGTGCCAGCAGTGAGGACGGAGGAGGGGGCGAAAAACTGTTTTTT. Encoded protein: CASSEDGGGGEKLFF.

The chain joins TRBV28 to TRBJ2-7; 10 nucleotides line up with TRBD2. J gave up 6 bases and V 5 bases, and 4 bases lay outside the gene matches. From germline, CDR1 is MDHEN and CDR2 SYDVKM. The CDR3 runs to 13 residues. DNA of the CDR3: TGTGCCAGCAGTCATAGCGGGAGGTTCGAGCAGTACTTC. It specifies CASSHSGRFEQYF.

The chain links TRBV28 to TRBJ2-7; D is unresolved. Trimming stripped 1 base from V and 3 bases from J, with 10 bases between. Germline V gene sequence: CDR1 MDHEN, CDR2 SYDVKM. This CDR3 region has 14 residues. CDR3 loop: CASSLLVANYEQYF. In DNA form, the CDR3 reads TGTGCCAGCAGTTTATTGGTAGCCAACTACGAGCAGTACTTC. Looking up the rest from reference TRBV28 and TRBJ2-7 gives the full variable domain: DVKVTQSSRYLVKRTGEKVFLECVQDMDHENMFWYRQDPGLGLRLIYFSYDVKMKEKGDIPEGYSVSREKKERFSLILESASTNQTSMYLCASSLLVANYEQYFGPGTRLTVT.